The source of this T cell receptor (beta chain) is a study of technical replicates of blood from four donors. Sequencing was performed with immunoSEQ multiplex PCR; in TCRdb, only in-frame clones are kept and a portion is missing. The sample includes 60,000 to 65,000 clones, approximately 83% of them seen just once. Per the germline V gene, CDR1 is MNHEY and CDR2 is SMNVEV (reference sequence). Trimming took 6 bases from V and 3 from J, leaving 5 bases between them. The CDR3 runs to 12 residues. V and J are TRBV27 and TRBJ2-2; unclear D gene. Material for sequencing was PBMCs. This clonotype was sampled from a human donor in good health. Some clones in this sample may be carry-over from other donors' samples. The CDR3 loop reads CASSRYTGELFF. The CDR3 coding sequence is TGTGCCAGCAGCAGGTACACCGGGGAGCTGTTTTTT.